These 23 T cell receptor beta chains were all obtained from the same sample, sequenced in a study of blood T cell repertoires in COVID-19. Sequenced by immunoSEQ multiplex PCR; TCRdb stores in-frame clones only, minus some. The data show some 290,000 clones, roughly nine tenths seen once. The source material was peripheral blood. The source is a woman in her 30s with COVID-19, enrolled during active disease.

A note on this clone: This same CDR3 is encoded by further DNA sequences in the sample. The rearrangement joins TRBV12-3 or TRBV12-4 to TRBJ2-7, with D tentatively TRBD1 (6 bases). The CDR3 spans 12 residues. V was clipped by 8 bases and J by 1 base, with 9 bases between them. CDR3 in amino acids: CASSQGSYEQYF. The DNA for the CDR3 is TGTGCCAGCTCACAGGGATCCTACGAGCAGTACTTC.

This chain links TRBV19 with TRBJ2-3; 7 bases fit TRBD2. The CDR3 totals 15 residues. V trimming: 3 bases; J trimming: 3 bases; junction bases outside the gene matches: 6. CDR1 LNHDA and CDR2 SQIVND come from the germline V gene (reference sequence). CDR3 sequence reads: CASSIGSGGTDTQYF. In DNA, the CDR3 is TGTGCCAGTAGTATCGGCTCCGGGGGGACAGATACGCAGTATTTT.

The chain joins TRBV2 to TRBJ2-7; D gene unclear. The CDR3 loop spans 12 amino acids. Germline CDR1 reads SNHLY; CDR2 reads FYNNEI. The V gene lost 2 bases and the J gene lost 5 bases, with 7 bases spanning the gap. The CDR3 loop is CASSESLHEQYF. The CDR3 bases are TGTGCCAGCAGTGAATCCCTCCACGAGCAGTACTTC.

The chain links TRBV11-2 to TRBJ2-2; 7 bases fit TRBD1. Germline loops: CDR1 SGHAT, CDR2 FQNNGV. This CDR3 spans 13 amino acids. Trimming took 4 bases from V and 7 from J; bases not matched to a gene: 3. CDR3: CASSSRGNGELFF. The CDR3 bases are TGTGCCAGCAGCTCCAGGGGGAACGGGGAGCTGTTTTTT.

The rearrangement links TRBV28 to TRBJ2-1; 10 bases map to TRBD2. V lost 6 bases to trimming and J lost 15 bases; unmatched junction nucleotides: 14. The CDR3 contains 14 residues. CDR1 and CDR2 from the germline V gene are MDHEN and SYDVKM. As DNA, the CDR3 is TGTGCCAGCAGACGTACAAGCGGGGGGGCAAGGCCGTTCTTC. Its protein is CASRRTSGGARPFF.

The V call is TRBV5-5, the J call TRBJ2-5, with D maybe TRBD1 (6 bases). CDR1 and CDR2 from the germline V gene are SGHKS and YYEKEE (reference sequence). This CDR3 spans 14 amino acids. The V and J ends lost 4 bases and 4 bases respectively, with 14 bases between them. The CDR3 loop reads CASSLPLGGETQYF. CDR3 DNA: TGTGCCAGCAGCCTACCCTTAGGGGGAGAGACCCAGTACTTC.

The gene calls are TRBV4-1 and TRBJ2-3, with a tentative D call TRBD2 (5 bases). V was shortened by 4 bases and J by 5 bases, with 7 bases between the two germline ends. In germline, CDR1 is MGHRA, CDR2 YSYEKL. The CDR3 is 12 amino acids. CDR3 coding DNA: TGCGCCAGCAGCCGCGGACTAGATACGCAGTATTTT. Its translation: CASSRGLDTQYF.

Many counts were recorded for this clone. The V and J genes are TRBV6-5 and TRBJ2-7; 7 nucleotides match TRBD1. The CDR3 is 14 amino acids. V was pared by 8 bases and J by 3 bases, with 10 bases of the junction left unmatched. Germline V gene sequence: CDR1 MNHEY, CDR2 SVGAGI. The CDR3: CASHPRDRYYEQYF. The CDR3 nucleotides read TGTGCCAGCCACCCCCGGGACAGATACTACGAGCAGTACTTC.

The chain is built from TRBV6-6 and TRBJ1-2; 10 bases are shared with TRBD1. Trimming took 5 bases from V and 8 from J; bases not matched to a gene: 11. CDR3 length equals 15 residues. Germline loops: CDR1 MNHNY, CDR2 SVGAGI (reference sequence). DNA for the CDR3: TGTGCCAGCAGTCCCCCGAGCGGACAGGGGGACGGCTACACCTTC. Translation gives CASSPPSGQGDGYTF.

This clone was found a few times. The chain links TRBV27 to TRBJ2-2; 7 nucleotides match TRBD2. V lost 3 bases and J lost 0; bases outside the gene matches: 4. The CDR3 loop spans 16 amino acids. Germline assignment: CDR1 MNHEY and CDR2 SMNVEV (reference sequence). CDR3 DNA: TGTGCCAGCAGTTTTATGGCGGGGGCGAACACCGGGGAGCTGTTTTTT. As protein: CASSFMAGANTGELFF.

The chain uses TRBV10-3 and TRBJ2-7; D gene ambiguous. Between the trimmed V and J ends, which lost 3 bases and 2 bases, there was a span of 5 bases. The CDR3 contains 12 residues. Germline assignment: CDR1 ENHRY and CDR2 SYGVKD. CDR3 region: CAISDNTYEQYF. In DNA form, the CDR3 reads TGTGCCATCAGTGACAACACCTACGAGCAGTACTTC.

A remark on this clone: A read error may produce the germline difference seen at one junction end. The genes are TRBV2 and TRBJ1-4; tentative D call: TRBD1 (6 bases). The CDR3 sequence is 16 residues long. Germline V gene lookup returns CDR1 SNHLY and CDR2 FYNNEI. CDR3 residues: CASNGPPLGAQLRGVF. The CDR3, as DNA: TGTGCCAGCAATGGCCCCCCCTTGGGGGCTCAACTCCGGGGGGTTTTT.

This chain joins TRBV27 and TRBJ2-3, with TRBD2 matching over 7 bases. Trimming removed 3 bases from V and 3 bases from J; junction bases left unmatched: 9. The CDR3 spans 16 residues. CDR1 and CDR2 from the germline V gene are MNHEY and SMNVEV (reference sequence). CDR3 coding DNA: TGTGCCAGCAGTTTCAGACCGGAGCGGGGTACAGATACGCAGTATTTT. Its protein is CASSFRPERGTDTQYF.

The rearrangement uses TRBV20-1 and TRBJ2-7, with D perhaps matching TRBD1 (6 bases). CDR1 and CDR2 from the germline V gene are DFQATT and SNEGSKA (reference sequence). Deletions cut 3 bases from V and 4 bases from J, with 22 bases between. The CDR3 covers 16 residues. The CDR3 spells CSASDFEAGEGYEQYF. CDR3 in DNA: TGCAGTGCTAGTGATTTCGAGGCAGGGGAAGGTTACGAGCAGTACTTC.

This clone was observed once. The chain is built from TRBV3-1 (or the pseudogene TRBV3-2) and TRBJ2-3; weak D call: TRBD2 (6 bases). Trimming took off 0 bases at V and 13 bases at J, with 17 bases between the two ends. Germline V gene data show CDR1 as LGHDT and CDR2 as YNNKEL (reference sequence). The CDR3 has 14 residues. The CDR3 DNA sequence: TGTGCCAGCAGCCAAGATTTCGGGACTCCGCCGGAGTATTTT. Translating it yields CASSQDFGTPPEYF.

The chain uses TRBV15 and TRBJ1-3; TRBD1 might be the D (5 bases). Germline V gives CDR1 LNHNV, CDR2 YYDKDF (reference sequence). Trimming shortened V by 3 bases and J by 0 bases, and 12 bases separated the two germline ends. The CDR3 totals 16 residues. The CDR3 here is CATSRQTVFSGNTIYF. Written as DNA, the CDR3 is TGTGCCACCAGCAGGCAGACAGTTTTCTCTGGAAACACCATATATTTT.

V gene TRBV18 combines with J gene TRBJ2-3; weak D call: TRBD2 (5 bases). V lost 3 bases and J lost 5, with 15 bases in between. The CDR3 consists of 15 residues. Germline CDR1 reads KGHSH; CDR2 reads LQKENI. CDR3 sequence: CASSPFSGSKDTQYF. CDR3 bases: TGTGCCAGCTCACCTTTCAGCGGCTCGAAAGATACGCAGTATTTT.

The chain recombines TRBV3-1 (or the pseudogene TRBV3-2) with TRBJ2-7; TRBD2 might be the D (5 bases). Trimming removed 1 base from V and 7 bases from J, with 14 bases in between. The CDR3 has 14 residues. Germline V gives CDR1 LGHDT, CDR2 YNNKEL (reference sequence). This CDR3 is CASSQALGSGEQYF. As DNA, the CDR3 is TGTGCCAGCAGCCAAGCCCTGGGGTCGGGGGAGCAGTACTTC.

The chain combines TRBV5-1 with TRBJ2-7; TRBD2 matches 10 bases. In germline, CDR1 is SGHRS, CDR2 YFSETQ. The CDR3 consists of 16 residues. The ends lost 5 bases at V and 0 bases at J; junction bases unmatched: 8. The CDR3 reads CASRVAGGSSSYEQYF. CDR3 DNA: TGCGCCAGCAGGGTAGCGGGGGGATCGAGCTCCTACGAGCAGTACTTC.

The V and J genes are TRBV19 and TRBJ2-4; TRBD2 matches at 9 bases. Losses at the gene ends were 11 bases for V and 2 bases for J; bases not matched to a gene: 10. The CDR3 runs to 15 residues. The V gene's germline CDR1 is LNHDA and CDR2 SQIVND (reference sequence). This CDR3 is CARRQRGATKNIQYF. The CDR3 coding sequence is TGTGCCCGGCGACAGCGGGGGGCGACCAAAAACATTCAGTACTTC.

V is TRBV5-1 and J is TRBJ2-7, with no clear D. This CDR3 contains 14 residues. Germline V CDR1 and CDR2: SGHRS, YFSETQ. The V and J ends lost 0 bases and 3 bases respectively, with 10 bases between them. CDR3 DNA: TGCGCCAGCAGCTTGGCCGCTCCCGGCTACGAGCAGTACTTC. Translated: CASSLAAPGYEQYF.

This chain connects TRBV19 to TRBJ2-1; the D gene is possibly TRBD2 (6 bases). Per the germline V gene, CDR1 is LNHDA and CDR2 is SQIVND (reference sequence). CDR3 length equals 15 residues. V was pared by 7 bases and J by 3 bases, with 16 bases between. Written as DNA, the CDR3 is TGTGCCAGTACCTCCGGGACTCGAGGCTACAATGAGCAGTTCTTC. It specifies CASTSGTRGYNEQFF. Combining the CDR3 with reference TRBV19 and TRBJ2-1 gives the whole variable domain DGGITQSPKYLFRKEGQNVTLSCEQNLNHDAMYWYRQDPGQGLRLIYYSQIVNDFQKGDIAEGYSVSREKKESFPLTVTSAQKNPTAFYLCASTSGTRGYNEQFFGPGTRLTVL.

The chain employs TRBV2 and TRBJ1-2; no firm D call. From germline, CDR1 is SNHLY and CDR2 FYNNEI. The length of the CDR3 is 13 residues. V lost 6 bases, J lost 3 bases, and 11 bases lay in between. CDR3 DNA: TGTGCCAGCAGCGTGACCGGGGACTATGGCTACACCTTC. This sequence encodes CASSVTGDYGYTF.